Following are 19 T cell receptor beta chains from one sample sequenced in a study of T-cell reconstitution after alpha-beta-depleted transplantation in children. Using unique molecular identifiers, the investigators prepared the TCRbeta library. One entry per CDR3 protein results from TCRdb running MiXCR on the PCR reads. The sample shows about 58,000 distinct CDR3 sequences, roughly 46% of them seen only once. Sequenced here: PBMCs, mostly from graft donor cells, sampled 360 days after TCRalphabeta/CD19-depleted stem cell transplant. The origin of the receptors is a male patient between 5 and 17 years old who had a stem cell transplant for acute lymphoblastic leukemia, so the T cells may come from the graft donor.

The rearrangement joins TRBV12-3 or TRBV12-4 to TRBJ2-7; 7 bases match TRBD2. V was clipped by 3 bases and J by 9 bases; unmatched bases: 8. CDR3 length: 13 residues. The CDR3 here is CASSLGGLVGQYF. CDR3 DNA sequence: TGTGCCAGCAGTTTGGGAGGGCTCGTAGGGCAGTACTTC.

This sequence joins TRBV5-1 and TRBJ2-3; the D gene is possibly TRBD2 (5 bases). CDR1 is SGHRS and CDR2 is YFSETQ in the germline V gene. The length of the CDR3 is 19 residues. Trimming cost V 1 base and J 3 bases, with 24 bases left between them. This CDR3 is CASSLTGEPGPMGTDTQYF. CDR3 nucleotides: TGCGCCAGCAGCTTGACCGGGGAACCGGGTCCCATGGGTACAGATACGCAGTATTTT. Supplemented by reference TRBV5-1 and TRBJ2-3, the full variable domain reads KAGVTQTPRYLIKTRGQQVTLSCSPISGHRSVSWYQQTPGQGLQFLFEYFSETQRNKGNFPGRFSGRQFSNSRSEMNVSTLELGDSALYLCASSLTGEPGPMGTDTQYFGPGTRLTVL.

This clonotype was counted only a few times. The chain carries TRBV27 and TRBJ2-5, with D unclear. CDR3 size: 14 residues. CDR1 and CDR2 from the germline V gene are MNHEY and SMNVEV (reference sequence). Trimming left V 5 bases short and J 3 bases short, with 13 bases between. The CDR3 protein is CASSPQTPKETQYF. As DNA, the CDR3 is TGTGCCAGCAGTCCCCAGACGCCTAAAGAGACCCAGTACTTC.

This sequence joins TRBV10-3 and TRBJ1-1, with D possibly being TRBD1 (5 bases). The CDR3 consists of 13 residues. V dropped 8 bases and J dropped 0 bases, with 10 bases sitting between them. The germline CDR1 and CDR2 sequences are ENHRY and SYGVKD. CDR3 nucleotide sequence: TGTGCCATCCGCGTAGGGGTGAACACTGAAGCTTTCTTT. Its protein is CAIRVGVNTEAFF.

The count of this clonotype is one. The chain is built from TRBV7-9 and TRBJ2-3; 7 bases map to TRBD2. Germline loops: CDR1 SEHNR, CDR2 FQNEAQ (reference sequence). The CDR3 has 15 residues. After removal of 5 bases from V and 4 bases from J, the junction contained 9 bases not matched to a gene. For the CDR3, the DNA is TGTGCCAGCAGCCCCTACGGGGGGAAGGCAGATACGCAGTATTTT. This gives the protein CASSPYGGKADTQYF.

The CDR3 here is CSAPDRAVRETQYF. CDR3 sequence (DNA): TGCAGTGCCCCGGACAGGGCGGTACGGGAGACCCAGTACTTC. The chain combines TRBV20-1 with TRBJ2-5; 8 bases are shared with TRBD1. Germline-derived CDR1 and CDR2 are DFQATT and SNEGSKA (reference sequence). The CDR3 sequence is 14 residues long. Losses at the gene ends were 6 bases for V and 5 bases for J; bases not matched to a gene: 11.

This clonotype was picked up one time. The chain recombines TRBV11-2 with TRBJ2-5; no clear D gene. Germline loops: CDR1 SGHAT, CDR2 FQNNGV. V shed 1 base and J shed 1 base, with 4 bases lying between them. This CDR3 region has 13 residues. The CDR3, as DNA: TGTGCCAGCAGCTTAGGGATCCAAGAGACCCAGTACTTC. Its protein product is CASSLGIQETQYF. The full variable domain, its missing parts supplied by reference TRBV11-2 and TRBJ2-5, is EAGVAQSPRYKIIEKRQSVAFWCNPISGHATLYWYQQILGQGPKLLIQFQNNGVVDDSQLPKDRFSAERLKGVDSTLKIQPAKLEDSAVYLCASSLGIQETQYFGPGTRLLVL.

The V gene is TRBV4-1, the J gene TRBJ2-7; 12 nucleotides align to TRBD2. The CDR3 consists of 16 residues. With V trimmed by 1 base and J by 3 bases, 4 bases remained unmatched. Germline loops: CDR1 MGHRA, CDR2 YSYEKL. The CDR3: CASSQAQTSGSYEQYF. Written as DNA, the CDR3 is TGCGCCAGCAGCCAAGCCCAGACTAGCGGGAGCTACGAGCAGTACTTC.

This clonotype was picked up many times. V is TRBV4-1 and J is TRBJ1-1; the D is unclear. Germline V lookup: CDR1 MGHRA, CDR2 YSYEKL. Trimming pared 4 bases from V and 0 bases from J, leaving 9 bases between. There are 14 residues in the CDR3. The CDR3 sequence is CASSRTEVNTEAFF. DNA of the CDR3: TGCGCCAGCAGCCGTACGGAGGTGAACACTGAAGCTTTCTTT.

J is TRBJ2-7 and V is TRBV5-5, with no clear D. CDR1 is SGHKS and CDR2 is YYEKEE in the germline V gene (reference sequence). V was shortened by 0 bases and J by 3 bases, with 13 bases between the two germline ends. This CDR3 region has 15 residues. Here the CDR3 reads CASSLAETSHYEQYF. The CDR3 DNA follows: TGTGCCAGCAGCTTGGCCGAGACGTCCCACTACGAGCAGTACTTC.

The chain is built from TRBV7-2 and TRBJ2-3; D is uncertain. Germline V gene lookup returns CDR1 SGHTA and CDR2 FQGNSA. CDR3 length: 17 residues. The V gene lost 2 bases and the J gene lost 2 bases, with 17 bases spanning the gap. CDR3 amino acids: CASSLLPVTLSTDTQYF. Here the CDR3 DNA reads TGTGCCAGCAGCTTATTGCCAGTAACTCTTTCCACAGATACGCAGTATTTT.

The V call is TRBV12-3 or TRBV12-4, the J call TRBJ2-5, with D perhaps matching TRBD2 (6 bases). There are 12 residues in the CDR3. V was cut by 6 bases and J by 5 bases, with 10 bases left in between. CDR3 sequence reads: CASSIREETQYF. CDR3 bases: TGTGCCAGCAGCATTCGGGAGGAGACCCAGTACTTC.

The rearrangement joins TRBV5-1 to TRBJ2-5, with 7 bases identical to TRBD2. The V gene end was trimmed by 6 bases and the J gene end by 4 bases; junction bases not matched to a gene: 15. This CDR3 region has 16 residues. The germline V gene has CDR1 SGHRS and CDR2 YFSETQ. The CDR3, as DNA: TGCGCCAGCAACCCTAACCCTGGGGGGGGAGGAGAGACCCAGTACTTC. As protein: CASNPNPGGGGETQYF.

This clonotype was recorded a few times. This rearrangement joins TRBV20-1 to TRBJ2-1, with TRBD2 matching over 8 bases. This CDR3 is built from 18 residues. The V gene's germline CDR1 is DFQATT and CDR2 SNEGSKA (reference sequence). With V trimmed by 3 bases and J by 4 bases, 17 bases remained unmatched. DNA for the CDR3: TGCAGTGCTAGCGCCGGGAGGGCCCGGGGGCCCCCTTACAATGAGCAGTTCTTC. Translating gives CSASAGRARGPPYNEQFF.

The CDR3 nucleotides read TGTGCCAGCCGCAGGACAGGGGTCTCCTACGAGCAGTACTTC. The encoded protein is CASRRTGVSYEQYF. V and J are TRBV28 and TRBJ2-7; the match to TRBD1 covers 9 bases. Germline V lookup: CDR1 MDHEN, CDR2 SYDVKM. The CDR3 extends over 14 amino acids. The trim removed 8 bases at V and 0 bases at J, leaving 5 bases unmatched.

This chain joins TRBV7-9 and TRBJ2-5, with TRBD1 matching over 9 bases. The CDR3 runs 15 residues. CDR1 and CDR2 from the germline V gene are SEHNR and FQNEAQ (reference sequence). V gave up 0 bases and J gave up 3 bases; unmatched junction bases: 2. The CDR3 protein is CASSLARTGEETQYF. As DNA, the CDR3 is TGTGCCAGCAGCTTAGCTAGGACAGGGGAAGAGACCCAGTACTTC.

The table lists this clonotype with a few counts. V gene TRBV18 combines with J gene TRBJ2-1, with TRBD2 as a possible D gene (6 bases). Germline V gene sequence: CDR1 KGHSH, CDR2 LQKENI. CDR3 length: 15 amino acids. V lost 6 bases to trimming and J lost 2 bases, with 14 bases between them. CDR3 nucleotides: TGTGCCAGCTCGCGAACTAGCACCCCCTACAATGAGCAGTTCTTC. It yields the protein CASSRTSTPYNEQFF. The full variable domain, in which reference TRBV18 and TRBJ2-1 provide the parts outside the CDR3, is NAGVMQNPRHLVRRRGQEARLRCSPMKGHSHVYWYRQLPEEGLKFMVYLQKENIIDESGMPKERFSAEFPKEGPSILRIQQVVRGDSAAYFCASSRTSTPYNEQFFGPGTRLTVL.

This clonotype was found a few times. The rearrangement links TRBV7-9 to TRBJ2-7, with 7 bases matching TRBD1. The CDR3 has 15 amino acids. V lost 5 bases to trimming and J lost 3 bases; unmatched junction nucleotides: 10. Per the germline V gene, CDR1 is SEHNR and CDR2 is FQNEAQ (reference sequence). DNA of the CDR3: TGTGCCAGCAGCCCTGATTTTACAGGGGACTACGAGCAGTACTTC. Amino acids: CASSPDFTGDYEQYF.

The gene calls are TRBV12-3 or TRBV12-4 and TRBJ2-5; TRBD1 or TRBD2 may be the D gene (5 bases each). There are 15 residues in the CDR3. Trimming removed 5 bases at V and 3 bases at J, with 16 bases between. The CDR3 region is CASSAPGQGKETQYF. CDR3 in DNA: TGTGCCAGCAGTGCCCCGGGGCAGGGCAAAGAGACCCAGTACTTC.